This T cell receptor (beta chain) is drawn from a study of identical twins. This clonotype was counted ten times or more. Trimming took 8 bases from V and 8 from J, leaving 15 bases between them. This CDR3 region has 13 residues. TCRdb reanalysed the 5' RACE reads using MiXCR and keeps one entry per CDR3 protein. The table records more than 600,000 distinct CDR3 sequences, 15% to 20% of them present only once. These same records also appear under a second study, on T cells expressing NK-cell markers. In that study: Underlying the TCR beta repertoires were sorted CD3+CD56+NKG2C+, CD3+CD56+NKG2C- and CD3+CD56-NKG2C+ T cells. A few of the donors also had these clonotypes leading their CD3+CD56-NKG2C+ fraction. Clarity on HCMV specificity was lacking for the expanded NKG2C+ T cell clones.

This chain joins TRBV12-3 or TRBV12-4 and TRBJ2-2; D is unclear. Sequencing was done on a sample of PBMCs. The source is a woman aged 18-29 years in good health. The CDR3 DNA is TGTGCCAGCGTAAGAACCGGCCATGGGGAGCTGTTTTTT. This translates into CASVRTGHGELFF.